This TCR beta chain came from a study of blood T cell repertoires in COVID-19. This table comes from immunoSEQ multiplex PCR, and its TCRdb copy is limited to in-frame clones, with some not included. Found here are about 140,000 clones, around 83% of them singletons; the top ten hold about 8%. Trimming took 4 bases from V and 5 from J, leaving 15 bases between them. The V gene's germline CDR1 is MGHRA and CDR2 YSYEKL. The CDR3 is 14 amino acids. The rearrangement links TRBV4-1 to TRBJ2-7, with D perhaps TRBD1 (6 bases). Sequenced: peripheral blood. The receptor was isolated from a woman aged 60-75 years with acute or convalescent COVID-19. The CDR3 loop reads CASSRQQGDDEQYF. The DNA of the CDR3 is TGCGCCAGCAGCCGACAACAGGGAGACGACGAGCAGTACTTC.